What follows are 2 T cell receptor beta chains derived from one specimen sequenced in a study of a mutant IDH1 vaccine in newly diagnosed glioma. Time point of the sample: baseline, week 1 (first vaccination visit). Noted treatment: pre-vaccination baseline after standard-of-care therapy. Profiling relied on immunoSEQ multiplex PCR, and the TCRdb table lists in-frame clones only, not all of them. Among about 35,000 clones listed, 60% to 85% were seen once. This material consisted of peripheral blood mononuclear cells (PBMCs), taken from a glioma patient treated with radiotherapy, temozolomide or both. The receptors originated from a man aged 45-60 years with glioma. Some clones in this sample may be carry-over from other donors' samples.

This clone came up once. The J gene is TRBJ2-2, the V gene TRBV9; TRBD1 matches at 10 bases. The length of the CDR3 is 16 residues. Losses at the gene ends were 5 bases for V and 0 bases for J; bases not matched to a gene: 4. Germline V gene sequence: CDR1 SGDLS, CDR2 YYNGEE. Here the CDR3 reads CASRPTGGANTGELFF. The CDR3 DNA is TGTGCCAGCAGGCCGACAGGGGGCGCGAACACCGGGGAGCTGTTTTTT.

The V call is TRBV6-5, the J call TRBJ2-1, with a possible D match to TRBD2 (6 bases). CDR1 and CDR2 from the germline V gene are MNHEY and SVGAGI. The CDR3 contains 15 residues. V lost 5 bases and J 4 bases, leaving 15 bases between the germline ends. CDR3: CASSNPGLRYNEQFF. In DNA, the CDR3 is TGTGCCAGCAGTAATCCGGGACTCCGTTACAATGAGCAGTTCTTC.